A selection of T cell receptor beta chains follows, all from one sample in a study of cytomegalovirus exposure and HLA in healthy donors. TCRdb keeps only in-frame clones here, not all; method: immunoSEQ multiplex PCR. The top ten hold 0.95% to 1.5% of the sample, which has around 130,000 clones, around 85% seen once. Material: PBMCs. The receptors come from a female donor in good health and CMV-seronegative. CDR3s include the opening cysteine and the closing phenylalanine or tryptophan. The D gene is left open where the match is weak. Rows give clone size only sometimes, using once, few, many, or a class for an expanded clone.

clone size	V gene	D gene	J gene	CDR3 DNA	CDR3 protein
.	TRBV5-1	.	TRBJ1-5	TGCGCCAGCAGCGCGGGACCCCCGAAGGAGGGCAATCAGCCCCAGCATTTT	CASSAGPPKEGNQPQHF
.	TRBV15	.	TRBJ1-1	TGTGCCACCAGCAGAGATCTAGGGAACACTGAAGCTTTCTTT	CATSRDLGNTEAFF
.	TRBV28	.	TRBJ1-1	TGTGCCAGCAGTGGCGATCAGGGAATCACTGAAGCTTTCTTT	CASSGDQGITEAFF
.	TRBV27	.	TRBJ2-7	TGTGCCCCAGGGCTGCCATCCGCGAGTAGCTACGAGCAGTACTTC	CAPGLPSASSYEQYF
.	TRBV5-4	.	TRBJ2-7	TGTGCCAGCAGCCCGCTCCGGACTCTCTTCTACGAGCAGTACTTC	CASSPLRTLFYEQYF
.	TRBV4-1	TRBD2	TRBJ2-7	TGCGCCAGCAGCCCACCACTCCTAGCGGGAGGAGGGGAGCAGTACTTC	CASSPPLLAGGGEQYF
few	TRBV10-3	TRBD2	TRBJ2-1	TGTGCCATCTCCGCTAGCGGGAACAATGAGCAGTTCTTC	CAISASGNNEQFF
.	TRBV7-9	TRBD2	TRBJ2-2	TGTGCCAGCAGTTATAGCGGGACGAACACCGGGGAGCTGTTTTTT	CASSYSGTNTGELFF
.	TRBV28	TRBD1	TRBJ1-5	TGTGCCAGCGTTAACAGGGGTGATCAGCCCCAGCATTTT	CASVNRGDQPQHF
.	TRBV4-1	TRBD2	TRBJ2-7	TGCGCCAGCAGCCAAGGCGCTAGCGGGGGGTACGAGCAGTACTTC	CASSQGASGGYEQYF
.	TRBV20-1	TRBD2	TRBJ2-7	TGCAGTGGCCAGCGGGACTACGAGCAGTACTTC	CSGQRDYEQYF
.	TRBV28	TRBD2	TRBJ2-1	TGTGCCAGCAATCTCTGGACTAGCGGCTACAATGAGCAGTTCTTC	CASNLWTSGYNEQFF
.	TRBV7-8	.	TRBJ2-3	TGTGCCAGCAGCTTAGCCCACACAGATACGCAGTATTTT	CASSLAHTDTQYF
.	TRBV27	TRBD2	TRBJ2-2	TGTGCCAGCAGATTAGCGGGAGGCCTCTCCGGGGAGCTGTTTTTT	CASRLAGGLSGELFF
.	TRBV6-1	.	TRBJ2-7	TGTGCCAGCAGTGAGAGTTGGGCGGGCTTGCAGTCAGACGAGCAGTACTTC	CASSESWAGLQSDEQYF
.	TRBV6-5	.	TRBJ2-3	TGTGCCAGCAGCGGGACACTCAGCACAGATACGCAGTATTTT	CASSGTLSTDTQYF
few	TRBV30	TRBD1	TRBJ2-7	TGTGCCTGGGGGACAGGGGTCTACGAGCAGTACTTC	CAWGTGVYEQYF
.	TRBV6-5	TRBD1	TRBJ1-1	TGTGCCAGCAGTTACCGAGGGGGCGAAGCTTTCTTT	CASSYRGGEAFF
.	TRBV6-1	.	TRBJ2-3	TGTGCCAGCAGTGAAAATTGGCTCAGCACAGATACGCAGTATTTT	CASSENWLSTDTQYF
.	TRBV6-5	.	TRBJ1-2	TGTGCCAGCAGTTACCGGGGGAAAACTTATGGCTACACCTTC	CASSYRGKTYGYTF
once	TRBV19	TRBD1	TRBJ2-5	TGTGCCAGTAGTATTGGGACAGGGGGCGGAGAGACCCAGTACTTC	CASSIGTGGGETQYF
.	TRBV7-9	.	TRBJ2-7	TGTGCCAGCAGCTTAGCGGATCGGGGGTCTTCCTACGAGCAGTACTTC	CASSLADRGSSYEQYF
.	TRBV27	TRBD1	TRBJ1-2	TGTGCCAGCAGTTCCTCAGGGGGCTATGGCTACACCTTC	CASSSSGGYGYTF
.	TRBV28	.	TRBJ1-2	TGTGCCAGCAGTTTAGGACAAAACTATGGCTACACCTTC	CASSLGQNYGYTF
.	TRBV6-5	.	TRBJ2-7	TGTGCCAGCAGCCTAAACAGGGGAGGCGAGCAGTACTTC	CASSLNRGGEQYF
.	TRBV5-1	TRBD2	TRBJ2-4	TGCGCCAGCAGCTTAGGTGGGACTAGCGGGATCATTCAGTACTTC	CASSLGGTSGIIQYF
.	TRBV28	TRBD1	TRBJ2-7	TGTGCCAGCAGTGTCGGGGGACAGGCCTACGAGCAGTACTTC	CASSVGGQAYEQYF
.	TRBV7-9	.	TRBJ2-1	TGTGCCAGCAGCGTATTCCAGGCCGTCCCCAGCTCCTACAATGAGCAGTTCTTC	CASSVFQAVPSSYNEQFF
.	TRBV28	.	TRBJ1-1	TGTGCCAGCAGGGGGACACTGATGAACACTGAAGCTTTCTTT	CASRGTLMNTEAFF
.	TRBV7-8	.	TRBJ1-1	TGTGCCAGCAGCTTAAATGGGGGGAGTACTGAAGCTTTCTTT	CASSLNGGSTEAFF
.	TRBV5-4	.	TRBJ2-7	TGTGCCAGCAGCTGGGACTCCCTGGAGGACGAGCAGTACTTC	CASSWDSLEDEQYF
few	TRBV6-7	.	TRBJ2-7	TGTGCCAGCAGGGTTAGCTCCTACGAGCAGTACTTC	CASRVSSYEQYF
.	TRBV5-4	.	TRBJ2-1	TGTGCCAGCAGCTTGAATGCAGGGGCGCAGGGATACAATGAGCAGTTCTTC	CASSLNAGAQGYNEQFF
.	TRBV4-1	.	TRBJ1-3	TGCGCCAGCAGCCAAGAGGACCAGGGGTCCACTGGAAACACCATATATTTT	CASSQEDQGSTGNTIYF
few	TRBV2	.	TRBJ1-5	TGTGCCAGCGGCCACCTTGAGCCCCAGCATTTT	CASGHLEPQHF
.	TRBV7-9	.	TRBJ1-4	TGTGCCAGCAGCTTACCAAGGGGCGGGGATGAAAAACTGTTTTTT	CASSLPRGGDEKLFF
.	TRBV9	TRBD1	TRBJ1-1	TGTGCCAGCAGCGTAGCTGGGACAGGGGCCTACACTGAAGCTTTCTTT	CASSVAGTGAYTEAFF
.	TRBV28	TRBD1	TRBJ2-7	TGTGCGGTGGACAGGGGCTACGAGCAGTACTTC	CAVDRGYEQYF
.	TRBV28	.	TRBJ1-2	TGTGCCAGCAGTTTATCTATACTGGGGGGGTTCTATGGCTACACCTTC	CASSLSILGGFYGYTF
.	TRBV28	.	TRBJ2-7	TGTGCCAGCAGGACGGGGAGCTCCTACGAGCAGTACTTC	CASRTGSSYEQYF
.	TRBV18	TRBD1	TRBJ2-2	TGTGCCAGCTCACCACGGGAGGACAGGGTTATTTACACCGGGGAGCTGTTTTTT	CASSPREDRVIYTGELFF
few	TRBV7-9	TRBD2	TRBJ2-1	TGTGCCAGCAGCCCCCGGGACTACCATAAGAACTATTACAATGAGCAGTTCTTC	CASSPRDYHKNYYNEQFF
.	TRBV5-1	TRBD2	TRBJ2-5	TGCGCCAGCAGCTTGGCCGGTAGCGGGAGGGCACAAGAGACCCAGTACTTC	CASSLAGSGRAQETQYF
few	TRBV2	.	TRBJ2-3	TGTGCCAGCAGTGAGTACAGGCCAGATACGCAGTATTTT	CASSEYRPDTQYF
.	TRBV19	.	TRBJ1-5	TGTGCCAGTAGTATCTTCGGAGGAGGGAATCAGCCCCAGCATTTT	CASSIFGGGNQPQHF
.	TRBV7-3	TRBD2	TRBJ2-1	TGTGCCAGCAGCCCGAGGACTAGCGCACTGAACAATGAGCAGTTCTTC	CASSPRTSALNNEQFF
.	TRBV6-1	.	TRBJ1-2	TGTGCCAGCAGTGAAGTGCACAGGGATGGTGGCTACACCTTC	CASSEVHRDGGYTF
.	TRBV27	.	TRBJ1-2	TGTGCCAGCAGTATAAGCCGGACAGTTGGCTACACCTTC	CASSISRTVGYTF
.	TRBV5-4	TRBD1	TRBJ2-7	TGTGCCAGCAGCCGTGACAGGGACCCCTACGAGCAGTACTTC	CASSRDRDPYEQYF
.	TRBV18	TRBD1	TRBJ1-5	TGTGCCAGCTCCTCCGGGACAGGAACCTATAGCAATCAGCCCCAGCATTTT	CASSSGTGTYSNQPQHF
.	TRBV19	.	TRBJ2-7	TGTGCCAGTAGTTCCCCGGGACTGGGTACCTACGAGCAGTACTTC	CASSSPGLGTYEQYF
.	TRBV2	.	TRBJ2-1	TGTGTCAGGAGGGGCGGGAACTACAATGAGCAGTTCTTC	CVRRGGNYNEQFF
few	TRBV29-1	TRBD1	TRBJ2-2	TGCAGCGTCCGGGACAGGGGGACCGGGGAGCTGTTTTTT	CSVRDRGTGELFF
once	TRBV25-1	.	TRBJ1-1	TGTGCCAGCAGTGCCGGGGAGTACACTGAAGCTTTCTTT	CASSAGEYTEAFF
.	TRBV28	TRBD1	TRBJ1-2	TGTGCCAGCAGTCCGCAGACAGGGGGAAGACACACCTTC	CASSPQTGGRHTF